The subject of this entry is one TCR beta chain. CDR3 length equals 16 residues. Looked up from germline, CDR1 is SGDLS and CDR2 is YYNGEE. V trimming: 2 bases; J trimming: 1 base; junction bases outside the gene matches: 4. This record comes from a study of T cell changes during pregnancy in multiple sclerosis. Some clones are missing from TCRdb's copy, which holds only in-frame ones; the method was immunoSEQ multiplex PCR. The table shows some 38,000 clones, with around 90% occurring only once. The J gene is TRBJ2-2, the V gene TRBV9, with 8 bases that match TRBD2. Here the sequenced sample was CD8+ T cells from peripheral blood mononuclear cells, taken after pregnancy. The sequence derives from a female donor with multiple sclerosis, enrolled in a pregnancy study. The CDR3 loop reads CASSVAREVNTGELFF. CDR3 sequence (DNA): TGTGCCAGCAGCGTCGCGCGGGAGGTGAACACCGGGGAGCTGTTTTTT.